This T cell receptor (beta chain) originates from a study of cytomegalovirus exposure and HLA in healthy donors. Whole-study context: Findings of an earlier analysis included roughly 110 million unique TCR beta sequences from some 190 million T cells. Study results and limitations: Altogether, 150 or so TCR beta chains were recorded as cytomegalovirus-associated. The later analysis indicated that the majority of CMV-associated TCR beta chains appeared HLA-restricted.

The PCR made use of 60 Vbeta and 13 Jbeta primers. The table came from immunoSEQ multiplex PCR; TCRdb's copy has only in-frame clones and leaves some out. The sample contains approximately 37,000 clones, roughly 80% of which appear only once. On this clone itself: Its antigen is not known.

Sequences were obtained from PBMCs. The sequence was obtained from a male donor in good health and CMV-seronegative.

The CDR3 region has the DNA TGTGCCAGCAGTTACATAGCGGGAACCTACAATGAGCAGTTCTTC. It is translated as CASSYIAGTYNEQFF. J is TRBJ2-1 and V is TRBV6-5; 8 nucleotides agree with TRBD2. Germline V lookup: CDR1 MNHEY, CDR2 SVGAGI. J gave up 2 bases and V 2 bases, and 2 bases lay outside the gene matches. CDR3 size: 15 residues.